The next 19 T cell receptor beta chains were all read from a single sample in a study of tumor and adjacent non-tumor tissue in lung cancer. The library came from three nested PCR rounds adapted from ARM-PCR protocols. MiXCR was run by TCRdb on the multiplex PCR reads, yielding one entry per CDR3 protein. The table includes approximately 90,000 distinct CDR3 sequences, approximately 70% detected once. This sample's RNA came from whole unsorted tissue. Sequenced sample: lung tumor tissue. The origin of the receptors is a man aged 55-75 years with non-small cell lung cancer.

The gene calls are TRBV29-1 and TRBJ1-1, with D possibly being TRBD1 (6 bases). Trimming shortened V by 7 bases and J by 4 bases, and 19 bases separated the two germline ends. The CDR3 contains 14 residues. CDR1 is SQVTM and CDR2 is ANQGSEA in the germline V gene. The CDR3 bases are TGCAGCGCTGAGTTGGCAGGGGATGTCACTGAAGCTTTCTTT. This codes for CSAELAGDVTEAFF.

On this clonotype itself: Here the CDR3 omits its conserved ending phenylalanine or tryptophan, so a read error is the likely source. The V gene is TRBV5-5, the J gene TRBJ1-2; D unclear. Germline V CDR1 and CDR2: SGHKS, YYEKEE (reference sequence). This CDR3 has 13 amino acids. CDR3 sequence reads: CVSSVGVNYGYTV. The CDR3 DNA reads as TGTGTCAGCAGCGTCGGGGTGAACTATGGCTACACCGTC.

For this clonotype: The CDR3 does not close with the conserved phenylalanine or tryptophan, likely indicating a read error. The CDR3 DNA is TGCAGTGCTTCGGGCAGCCTCGTGAGCTCCTATAATTCACCCCTCCACTCT. It translates to CSASGSLVSSYNSPLHS. This rearrangement joins TRBV20-1 to TRBJ1-6; no firm D call. Per the germline V gene, CDR1 is DFQATT and CDR2 is SNEGSKA (reference sequence). Trimming took 5 bases from V and 0 from J, leaving 17 bases between them. This CDR3 comprises 17 residues.

Worth noting for this clonotype: This may be a read error, as it is one base from a much larger clone. The chain carries TRBV6-2 or TRBV6-3 and TRBJ1-5; 7 bases line up with TRBD1. CDR1 MNHEY and CDR2 SVGEGT come from the germline V gene. This CDR3 is 14 amino acids long. The CDR3 DNA is TGTGCCAGCAGTGGTCTAGGGGGCCATCAGCACCAGCATTTT. It codes for CASSGLGGHQHQHF.

As to this clonotype: This clone may be a read error of a much larger clone one base away. The chain has TRBV7-9 and TRBJ1-2; D remains unclear. Germline V CDR1 and CDR2: SEHNR, FQNEAQ (reference sequence). The CDR3 contains 13 residues. The CDR3 DNA reads as TGTGCCATCAGCCCAAGTAAGATTGGTGGCTACACCTTC. It is translated as CAISPSKIGGYTF. The full variable domain, completed using reference TRBV7-9 and TRBJ1-2, is DTGVSQNPRHKITKRGQNVTFRCDPISEHNRLYWYRQTLGQGPEFLTYFQNEAQLEKSRLLSDRFSAERPKGSFSTLEIQRTEQGDSAMYLCAISPSKIGGYTFGSGTRLTVV.

Concerning this clonotype itself: A read error may explain this, as a much larger clone is one base away. The chain recombines TRBV28 with TRBJ2-7; no clear D gene. Germline V gene sequence: CDR1 MDHEN, CDR2 SYDVKM. This CDR3 is built from 11 residues. V was clipped by 8 bases and J by 1 base, with 6 bases between them. The CDR3 sequence is CASVTSYEQYF. The CDR3 nucleotides read TGTGCCAGCGTGACTTCCTACGAGCAGTACTTC.

This clonotype was recorded only once. The conserved closing phenylalanine or tryptophan is absent in this CDR3, likely reflecting a read error. The V and J genes are TRBV19 and TRBJ1-2; D call uncertain. Germline V gene sequence: CDR1 LNHDA, CDR2 SQIVND (reference sequence). The CDR3 has 15 amino acids. As DNA, the CDR3 is TGTGCCTGTAGTCCCCGATTCACCCTTAACTATGGCTACACCATC. It specifies CACSPRFTLNYGYTI.

Turning to this clonotype: A junction end diverges from the germline sequence, so it may reflect a read error. The rearrangement joins TRBV5-1 to TRBJ1-2; D not resolved. The germline CDR1 and CDR2 sequences are SGHRS and YFSETQ. The CDR3 extends over 16 amino acids. DNA for the CDR3: TGCGCCATCAGCTTACGAATAGGACGGGCAAACTATGGCTACACCTTC. Translated, it gives CAISLRIGRANYGYTF.

A note on this clonotype: At one boundary the junction diverges from the germline segment, which might be a read error. The chain carries TRBV4-1 and TRBJ2-7, with a possible D match to TRBD2 (5 bases). The germline V gene has CDR1 MGHRA and CDR2 YSYEKL. CDR3 length: 13 residues. Here the CDR3 DNA reads TGCACCAGCAGCCAAGATCCTAGCTGGAAGAGATACTTC. Translating it yields CTSSQDPSWKRYF.

This clonotype has a single count. The chain carries TRBV7-3 and TRBJ2-1, with D perhaps assigned TRBD1 or TRBD2 (5 bases each). V dropped 3 bases and J dropped 9 bases, with 15 bases sitting between them. This CDR3 contains 14 residues. CDR1 SGHTA and CDR2 FQGTGA come from the germline V gene. The CDR3 bases are TGTGCCAGCAGCTTGCAGGGACGTTCGGGTGAGCAGTTCTTC. Translation gives CASSLQGRSGEQFF. Variable domain in full (rest from reference TRBV7-3 and TRBJ2-1): GAGVSQTPSNKVTEKGKYVELRCDPISGHTALYWYRQSLGQGPEFLIYFQGTGAADDSGLPNDRFFAVRPEGSVSTLKIQRTERGDSAVYLCASSLQGRSGEQFFGPGTRLTVL.

V usage is TRBV4-1 and J usage is TRBJ2-6; 10 nucleotides match TRBD2. J lost 5 bases, V lost 6 bases, and 13 bases had no gene match. CDR1 and CDR2 from the germline V gene are MGHRA and YSYEKL. The CDR3 spans 18 residues. The CDR3 nucleotides are TGCGCCAGCAGTCCCCTAGCGGGGGAGCACTCCTGGGCCAACGTCCTGACTTTC. This translates into CASSPLAGEHSWANVLTF.

For this clonotype: Its ends do not fully match the called genes, so a read error is possible. V and J are TRBV11-1 and TRBJ2-7; tentatively, D is TRBD1 or TRBD2 (5 bases each). This CDR3 has 17 residues. Germline V lookup: CDR1 SGHAT, CDR2 FQDESV (reference sequence). CDR3 amino acids: CASSSPRGQEYVAEHYF. The CDR3 DNA follows: TGTGCCAGCAGCTCCCCCCGGGGCCAGGAGTACGTCGCCGAGCACTACTTC.

V and J are TRBV29-1 and TRBJ2-5; 11 nucleotides align to TRBD2. Germline V gene data show CDR1 as SQVTM and CDR2 as ANQGSEA. The CDR3 runs 15 residues. V gave up 8 bases and J gave up 4 bases; unmatched junction bases: 12. The CDR3 is CSQGTSGSRGETQYF. Here the CDR3 DNA reads TGCAGCCAAGGCACTAGCGGGAGTCGTGGAGAGACCCAGTACTTC.

As regards this clonotype: One base away lies a much larger clone, so this may be a sequencing read error. The chain uses TRBV24-1 and TRBJ2-5, with D possibly being TRBD1 or TRBD2 (7 bases each). The CDR3 loop spans 16 amino acids. Deletions cut 4 bases from V and 1 base from J, with 15 bases between. Germline assignment: CDR1 KGHDR and CDR2 SFDVKD. The CDR3 DNA follows: TGTGCCACCAGTGAGGGGGGGACAGACCGCCAAGAGACCCAGTACTTC. Amino acid sequence: CATSEGGTDRQETQYF.

A note on this clonotype: The junction departs from the called germline gene at one end, perhaps through a read error. The gene calls are TRBV6-2 or TRBV6-3 and TRBJ1-1, with D unclear. There are 13 residues in the CDR3. Per germline, CDR1 MNHEY and CDR2 SVGEGT. The CDR3 loop is CASSPTANTEASF. DNA for the CDR3: TGTGCCAGCAGCCCAACAGCGAACACTGAAGCTTCCTTC.

As concerns this clonotype: Relative to the germline gene, one junction end is altered; a read error may explain this. CDR3 bases: TGTGTCAGCAGTTTGGGACAGTCCTACAATGAGCAGTTCTTC. It yields the protein CVSSLGQSYNEQFF. The chain joins TRBV7-9 to TRBJ2-1, with TRBD1 matching 7 bases. This CDR3 has 14 residues. Germline values: CDR1 SEHNR, CDR2 FQNEAQ (reference sequence).

Only one count was recorded for this clonotype. This may arise from a read error, as a much more abundant clone is one base away. V and J are TRBV7-3 and TRBJ2-1, with a weak D call TRBD2 (6 bases). Germline V gene lookup returns CDR1 SGHTA and CDR2 FQGTGA. CDR3 length: 15 residues. The CDR3 DNA follows: TGTGCCAGCACCTTAAGTGGGACTTCATACAATGAGCAGTTCTTC. This codes for CASTLSGTSYNEQFF.

Comments on this clonotype: Since no conserved phenylalanine or tryptophan closes the CDR3, a read error is the likely cause. The gene calls are TRBV29-1 and TRBJ2-7, with unresolved D. CDR1 SQVTM and CDR2 ANQGSEA come from the germline V gene. This CDR3 spans 12 amino acids. V was shortened by 8 bases and J by 1 base, with 12 bases between the two germline ends. The DNA for the CDR3 is TGCAGCATTGCTACAGAGTCCTACGAGCAGTACTTA. Translating gives CSIATESYEQYL.

The V gene is TRBV12-3 or TRBV12-4, the J gene TRBJ1-3; D might be TRBD1 (5 bases). The CDR3 covers 16 residues. The V end was cut by 2 bases, the J end by 6 bases, with 17 bases between. The DNA for the CDR3 is TGTGCCAGCAGTTTAAGGGGTGGGTTCGGTGTAAACACCATATATTTT. Its protein product is CASSLRGGFGVNTIYF.